This T cell receptor beta chain comes out of a study of T cell responses to AZD1222 COVID-19 vaccine (dated by TCRdb to the early 2020s). Some background on the complete study: AZD1222 recipients whose second dose came at about 4 weeks and those whose second dose came at about 12 weeks were combined into one group, since spike-specific TCR depth and breadth did not differ between the two schedules. A total of about 250 trial participants underwent TCR sequencing, of whom 200 to 220 had received two doses of AZD1222 and about 25 had received two doses of the MenACWY control vaccine. Enrollment into the trials was organized by age into subgroups of 18-55, 56-69 and 70-plus years, and those subgroups contained 148, 28 and 57 TCR-sequenced participants, respectively.

Study-wide findings and limitations: Because no samples from the day 14 peak response were available, repertoires could be characterized only after the peak T cell response. Participants were mostly white British and included more females than males, and it was suggested by the authors that clonal diversity may have been underestimated. Vaccine-associated CD4 TCRs spanned the whole spike protein, with dominant responses in regions 160-218 and 743-854. Reportedly, close to half of the unique spike-specific TCRs recognized epitopes lying outside the regions that are mutated in the B.1.351 and B.1.1.7 variants. Conclusions about previously exposed vaccinees were limited because only six AZD1222 recipients were SARS-CoV-2 seropositive at baseline. The 56-69-year group was small, and its depth increase did not reach significance, likely because of low power. A significant rise in spike-specific TCR breadth and depth was observed after two AZD1222 doses relative to day 0 and relative to MenACWY recipients.

The CDR3 regions of human TCRbeta chains were analyzed by immunosequencing. As for the original processing: Repertoire TCRs were checked for matches against a reference library of SARS-CoV-2-specific TCRs that had been generated using the MIRA antigen-specificity platform. Breadth was defined as the fraction of unique TCRs that were SARS-CoV-2-associated, and depth was defined as the fraction of total T cells that were SARS-CoV-2-associated. Each spike-specific TCR was assigned to its reactive spike region and to a CD4 or CD8 class using the MIRA data. Log10-transformed breadth and depth values were compared by one-way ANOVA with Sidak's multiple comparisons tests. This immuneACCESS table, as held by TCRdb, lists in-frame sequences with V and J called but not all clones. Of the missing ones, under half trace to an unresolved V gene in checked studies; the others have no known cause. D and trimming come from the DNA, and the V and J calls and clone size come from that table. The sample table contains 180,000 or so clones; only one count was recorded for about 91% of them. 6% to 8.5% of the sample rests with the top ten.

Taken with the paper, the label for time point translates to: baseline before first vaccination. Samples from vaccinated people were obtained from the UK trials COV001 and COV002, which included a single-blind randomized controlled phase 2/3 trial of AZD1222 (ChAdOx1 nCoV-19) in healthy adults. For TCRbeta chain sequencing, PBMC samples from trial participants were taken at day 0 and at day 28 after the second dose. For this clone: Its binding antigen is unknown. Base qualities are missing; no much larger clone stands one base away.

The starting material was peripheral blood, obtained on day 0 of AZD1222 vaccination. The receptor was isolated from an adult in good health.

CDR3 loop: CASSNNRIEQFF. The nucleotide sequence is TGTGCCAGCAGCAACAACAGGATTGAGCAGTTCTTC. The chain couples TRBV7-3 to TRBJ2-1; perhaps TRBD1 is the D gene, with 5 bases matching. From a lookup of the germline V gene, CDR1 and CDR2 are SGHTA and FQGTGA. The CDR3 measures 12 amino acids from cysteine to phenylalanine. The retained sequence is limited to the CDR3, 36 bases, with the frame set at the first base. V loses 5 bases of germline sequence and J loses 9 bases, and the interval between the two ends is 11 bases.